This T cell receptor beta chain was sequenced in a study of T cell responses to AZD1222 COVID-19 vaccine. Profiling relied on immunoSEQ multiplex PCR, and the TCRdb table lists in-frame clones only, not all of them. The repertoire holds tens of thousands of clones, with roughly 82% as singletons. The CDR3 spans 17 residues. The J segment lost 1 base and the V segment lost 3 bases, leaving 6 bases of the junction unmatched. CDR1 is MNHEY and CDR2 is SVGEGT in the germline V gene. V gene TRBV6-2 or TRBV6-3 combines with J gene TRBJ2-3, with 11 bases matching TRBD2. The specimen comprised peripheral blood, sampled on day 0 of AZD1222 vaccination. The source of this sequence is an adult in good health. The CDR3 reads CASSYETSGARTDTQYF. CDR3 DNA: TGTGCCAGCAGTTATGAGACTAGCGGGGCTCGCACAGATACGCAGTATTTT.